These T cell receptor beta chains were read from a single sample in a study of blood T cell repertoires in COVID-19. TCRdb's table, derived via immunoSEQ multiplex PCR, lists solely in-frame clones and lacks some. The repertoire has fewer than 100,000 clones, 85% of them found once; the top ten carry 3.8%. The material sequenced was peripheral blood. Receptors were obtained from a man between 60 and 75 years old with acute or convalescent COVID-19. Each CDR3 is given with its conserved first and last residue. A D gene is named only where the DNA matches it firmly. For some rows the clone size is stated as once, few or many, or as a class when expanded; others skip it.

d_call: .; v_call: TRBV10-1; j_call: TRBJ1-1; clone_size: .; cdr3_aa: CASSESGLNTEAFF; cdr3_nt: TGCGCCAGCAGTGAGTCGGGCCTGAACACTGAAGCTTTCTTT
d_call: .; v_call: TRBV19; j_call: TRBJ1-4; clone_size: .; cdr3_aa: CASRKGNEEKLFF; cdr3_nt: TGTGCCAGTAGAAAGGGGAATGAGGAAAAACTGTTTTTT
d_call: TRBD1; v_call: TRBV20-1; j_call: TRBJ2-2; clone_size: .; cdr3_aa: CSASSQGAAGELFF; cdr3_nt: TGCAGTGCTAGTTCCCAGGGGGCGGCCGGGGAGCTGTTTTTT
d_call: .; v_call: TRBV20-1; j_call: TRBJ1-5; clone_size: .; cdr3_aa: CSASGPGRGNQPQHF; cdr3_nt: TGCAGTGCTAGTGGTCCCGGTCGGGGCAATCAGCCCCAGCATTTT
d_call: .; v_call: TRBV3-1/TRBV3-2; j_call: TRBJ2-5; clone_size: .; cdr3_aa: CASRLTVSGTQYF; cdr3_nt: TGTGCCAGCAGGCTGACAGTTTCGGGGACCCAGTACTTC
d_call: TRBD1; v_call: TRBV6-4; j_call: TRBJ1-5; clone_size: .; cdr3_aa: CASSEGTGQPQHF; cdr3_nt: TGTGCCAGCAGTGAGGGGACAGGTCAGCCCCAGCATTTT
d_call: TRBD2; v_call: TRBV10-1; j_call: TRBJ2-7; clone_size: .; cdr3_aa: CASSAGLAGGEQYF; cdr3_nt: TGCGCCAGCAGCGCGGGACTAGCGGGAGGCGAGCAGTACTTC
d_call: .; v_call: TRBV5-1; j_call: TRBJ2-7; clone_size: .; cdr3_aa: CASSFGQSGEQYF; cdr3_nt: TGCGCCAGCAGCTTTGGCCAATCGGGAGAGCAGTACTTC
d_call: TRBD1; v_call: TRBV4-1; j_call: TRBJ1-5; clone_size: .; cdr3_aa: CASSQGPGQNNQPQHF; cdr3_nt: TGCGCCAGCAGCCAAGGTCCGGGACAGAATAATCAGCCCCAGCATTTT
d_call: TRBD2; v_call: TRBV2; j_call: TRBJ2-3; clone_size: .; cdr3_aa: CASSDIVLAGATDTQYF; cdr3_nt: TGTGCCAGCAGTGACATCGTTTTAGCGGGGGCCACAGATACGCAGTATTTT
d_call: TRBD1; v_call: TRBV19; j_call: TRBJ1-6; clone_size: .; cdr3_aa: CASSMGQGEDTYNSPLHF; cdr3_nt: TGTGCCAGTAGTATGGGACAGGGGGAAGACACATATAATTCACCCCTCCACTTT
d_call: .; v_call: TRBV4-1; j_call: TRBJ1-5; clone_size: .; cdr3_aa: CASSHPGKGGEEDQPQHF; cdr3_nt: TGCGCCAGCAGCCATCCCGGTAAGGGGGGGGAGGAGGATCAGCCCCAGCATTTT
d_call: .; v_call: TRBV29-1; j_call: TRBJ2-3; clone_size: .; cdr3_aa: CTATPGSNTDTQYF; cdr3_nt: TGCACCGCCACCCCGGGATCCAACACAGATACGCAGTATTTT
d_call: TRBD1; v_call: TRBV5-1; j_call: TRBJ1-2; clone_size: .; cdr3_aa: CASSNTGVGFYGYTF; cdr3_nt: TGCGCCAGCAGCAACACAGGGGTGGGCTTCTATGGCTACACCTTC
d_call: .; v_call: TRBV6-5; j_call: TRBJ2-7; clone_size: .; cdr3_aa: CASTLVGQGDYEQYF; cdr3_nt: TGTGCCAGCACCTTAGTGGGACAAGGGGACTACGAGCAGTACTTC
d_call: .; v_call: TRBV4-1; j_call: TRBJ1-2; clone_size: .; cdr3_aa: CASSQDTTTGLGGYTF; cdr3_nt: TGCGCCAGCAGCCAAGATACTACTACAGGGTTAGGTGGCTACACCTTC
d_call: TRBD1; v_call: TRBV19; j_call: TRBJ2-7; clone_size: .; cdr3_aa: CASSKRAGTGEAYEQYF; cdr3_nt: TGTGCCAGTAGTAAGAGGGCCGGGACAGGGGAAGCCTACGAGCAGTACTTC
d_call: TRBD2; v_call: TRBV7-9; j_call: TRBJ2-1; clone_size: .; cdr3_aa: CASSLNSGVGGEQFF; cdr3_nt: TGTGCCAGCAGCTTAAATAGCGGGGTCGGGGGTGAGCAGTTCTTC
d_call: .; v_call: TRBV29-1; j_call: TRBJ1-5; clone_size: .; cdr3_aa: CSVATGLTQPQHF; cdr3_nt: TGCAGCGTTGCCACAGGTTTAACCCAGCCCCAGCATTTT
d_call: .; v_call: TRBV7-2; j_call: TRBJ2-5; clone_size: once; cdr3_aa: CASSQAGLPGETQYF; cdr3_nt: TGTGCCAGCAGCCAGGCGGGACTCCCAGGGGAGACCCAGTACTTC
d_call: .; v_call: TRBV21-1; j_call: TRBJ2-1; clone_size: .; cdr3_aa: CASSKEHNQDEQFF; cdr3_nt: TGTGCCAGCAGCAAAGAACACAATCAGGATGAGCAGTTCTTC
d_call: TRBD2; v_call: TRBV24-1; j_call: TRBJ2-3; clone_size: .; cdr3_aa: CATSPSGRALDTQYF; cdr3_nt: TGTGCCACCAGTCCTAGCGGGAGGGCCTTAGATACGCAGTATTTT
d_call: TRBD2; v_call: TRBV6-2/TRBV6-3; j_call: TRBJ2-7; clone_size: once; cdr3_aa: CASSSRRSGGLYEQYF; cdr3_nt: TGTGCCAGCAGTTCCCGGAGAAGCGGGGGACTATACGAGCAGTACTTC
d_call: TRBD1; v_call: TRBV11-2; j_call: TRBJ2-2; clone_size: .; cdr3_aa: CASSIQGIIYTGELFF; cdr3_nt: TGTGCCAGCAGTATACAGGGGATCATTTACACCGGGGAGCTGTTTTTT
d_call: .; v_call: TRBV11-2; j_call: TRBJ1-2; clone_size: .; cdr3_aa: CASSFSTANYGYTF; cdr3_nt: TGTGCCAGCAGCTTTTCTACAGCTAACTATGGCTACACCTTC
d_call: TRBD1; v_call: TRBV6-1; j_call: TRBJ1-3; clone_size: .; cdr3_aa: CASRPVTGTGNTIYF; cdr3_nt: TGTGCCAGCAGGCCAGTGACAGGGACGGGAAACACCATATATTTT
d_call: TRBD1; v_call: TRBV5-5; j_call: TRBJ2-6; clone_size: .; cdr3_aa: CASSSTGGAESGANVLTF; cdr3_nt: TGTGCCAGCAGCTCGACAGGGGGCGCGGAGTCTGGGGCCAACGTCCTGACTTTC
d_call: .; v_call: TRBV30; j_call: TRBJ2-7; clone_size: .; cdr3_aa: CAWSGPGVSSYEQYF; cdr3_nt: TGTGCCTGGAGTGGCCCGGGGGTGTCCTCCTACGAGCAGTACTTC